The text below deals with one T cell receptor (beta chain). Its antigen is currently unknown. These data originate in a study of T cells in Graves' hyperthyroidism and ophthalmopathy. Overall study findings and caveats: Most thyroid-expanded clonotypes above 0.001 were also found in blood. Ophthalmopathy and stable hyperthyroidism were separated by a 13 V-J model.

Exclusion followed for patients with uncontrolled infection, other autoimmune disease, pregnancy or lactation. Used for diagnoses were clinical symptoms, serum thyroxine and TRAb, thyroid ultrasound and orbital computed tomography. The CDR3 regions of TCR beta were amplified from RNA transcripts. Primed by the HTBI set, a first-round RT-PCR was run on the TCR CDR3. TCRdb reprocessed the multiplex PCR reads via MiXCR and lists one record per CDR3 protein. This repertoire shows roughly 500,000 distinct CDR3 sequences, about 45% found once; its top ten account for roughly 20%. With 5 bases removed from V and 7 bases from J, the gap between germline ends came to 12 bases. Germline CDR1 and CDR2: SGHVS and FNYEAQ. CDR3 length: 13 residues.

The clonotype comes from an adult woman with Graves' disease, either hyperthyroidism or ophthalmopathy (not recorded which). The sample was peripheral blood or thyroid tissue (not recorded which). The chain is built from TRBV7-6 and TRBJ1-5, with D tentatively TRBD1 (5 bases). The CDR3 is CASSGDSGQPQHF. CDR3 coding DNA: TGTGCCAGCAGCGGGGACTCAGGGCAGCCCCAGCATTTT.